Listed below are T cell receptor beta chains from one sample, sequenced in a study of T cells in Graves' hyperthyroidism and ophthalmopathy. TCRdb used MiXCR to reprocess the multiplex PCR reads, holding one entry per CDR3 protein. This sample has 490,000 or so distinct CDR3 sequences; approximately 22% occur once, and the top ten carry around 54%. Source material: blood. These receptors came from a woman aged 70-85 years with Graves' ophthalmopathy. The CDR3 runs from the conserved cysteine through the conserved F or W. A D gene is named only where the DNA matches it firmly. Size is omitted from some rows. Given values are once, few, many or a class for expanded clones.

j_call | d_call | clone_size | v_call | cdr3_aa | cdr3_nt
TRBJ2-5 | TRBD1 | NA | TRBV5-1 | CASSTLGQGAATTQYF | TGCGCCAGCAGCACCTTGGGACAGGGGGCGGCTACGACCCAGTACTTC
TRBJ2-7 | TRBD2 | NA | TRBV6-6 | CASSYSGGRVYEQYF | TGTGCCAGCAGTTACTCGGGCGGGAGGGTGTACGAGCAGTACTTC
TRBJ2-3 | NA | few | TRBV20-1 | CSATAVIKRSDTQYF | TGCAGTGCTACGGCGGTCATTAAGAGGTCAGATACGCAGTATTTT
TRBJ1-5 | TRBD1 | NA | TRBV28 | CASIAGQGAGQPQHF | TGTGCCAGCATAGCGGGACAGGGGGCTGGTCAGCCCCAGCATTTT
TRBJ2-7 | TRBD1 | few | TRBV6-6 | CASSYRDRGNEQYF | TGTGCCAGCAGTTACCGGGACAGGGGAAACGAGCAGTACTTC
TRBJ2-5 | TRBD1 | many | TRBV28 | CASSSSGQGQETQYF | TGTGCCAGCAGTTCTTCTGGACAGGGGCAAGAGACCCAGTACTTC
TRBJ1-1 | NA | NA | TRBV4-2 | CASSHQLGRPNAEAFF | TGTGCCAGCAGCCACCAACTCGGGCGGCCTAACGCTGAAGCTTTCTTT
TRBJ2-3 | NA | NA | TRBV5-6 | CASSLRHYLSTDTQYF | TGTGCCAGCAGCTTACGCCATTACCTAAGCACAGATACGCAGTATTTT
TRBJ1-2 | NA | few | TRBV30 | CAWTALYGYTF | TGTGCCTGGACTGCCCTCTATGGCTACACCTTC
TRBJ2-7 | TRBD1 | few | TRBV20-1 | CSARGDRVAEQYF | TGCAGTGCTAGAGGCGACAGGGTTGCCGAGCAGTACTTC
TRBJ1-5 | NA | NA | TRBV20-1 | CSARYSNQPQHF | TGCAGTGCTAGATATAGCAATCAGCCCCAGCATTTT
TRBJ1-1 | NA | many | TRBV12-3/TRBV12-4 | CASSPPNSAGDTEAFF | TGTGCCAGCAGTCCGCCGAACAGCGCCGGGGACACTGAAGCTTTCTTT
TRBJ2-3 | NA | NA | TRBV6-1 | CASSLELWSDTQYF | TGTGCCAGCAGTTTGGAGCTCTGGTCGGATACGCAGTATTTT
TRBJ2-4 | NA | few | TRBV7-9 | CASSVDTNIQYF | TGTGCCAGCAGCGTGGATACAAACATTCAGTACTTC
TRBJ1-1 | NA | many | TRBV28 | CASSLSWGQAFF | TGTGCCAGCAGTTTATCTTGGGGTCAGGCTTTCTTT
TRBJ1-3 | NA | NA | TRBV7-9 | CASSLREGSSGNTIYF | TGTGCCAGCAGCTTACGAGAGGGCAGCTCTGGAAACACCATATATTTT
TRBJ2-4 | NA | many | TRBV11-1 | CASSFYRADIQYF | TGTGCCAGCAGCTTTTACAGGGCGGACATTCAGTACTTC
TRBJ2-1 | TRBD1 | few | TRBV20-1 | CSARDPRTGGKNEQFF | TGCAGTGCTAGAGACCCCCGGACAGGGGGCAAGAATGAGCAGTTCTTC
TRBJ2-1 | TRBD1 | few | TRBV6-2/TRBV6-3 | CASSSRTGSDEQFF | TGTGCCAGCAGCTCGCGGACAGGAAGCGATGAGCAGTTCTTC
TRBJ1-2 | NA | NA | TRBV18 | CASSPRGLSTIGYTF | TGTGCCAGCTCACCTCGGGGCCTTTCAACAATTGGCTACACCTTC
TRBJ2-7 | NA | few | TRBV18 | CASSPRDGDEQYF | TGTGCCAGCTCACCCCGGGACGGGGACGAGCAGTACTTC
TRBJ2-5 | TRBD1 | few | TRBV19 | CASSIDRARETQYF | TGTGCCAGTAGTATCGACAGGGCAAGGGAGACCCAGTACTTC
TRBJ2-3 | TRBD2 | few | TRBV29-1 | CSVDGLAGRTDTQYF | TGCAGCGTCGACGGTCTAGCGGGACGCACAGATACGCAGTATTTT
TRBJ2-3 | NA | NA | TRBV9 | CASSLGGKTSTDTQYF | TGTGCCAGCAGCCTAGGGGGGAAAACTAGCACAGATACGCAGTATTTT
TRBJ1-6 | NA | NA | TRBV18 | CASSSKGGSPLHF | TGTGCCAGCTCATCAAAAGGGGGTTCACCCCTCCACTTT
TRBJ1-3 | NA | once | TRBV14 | CASSHPGLGNTIYF | TGTGCCAGCAGCCATCCGGGACTCGGAAACACCATATATTTT
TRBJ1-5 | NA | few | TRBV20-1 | CSARDRRREPQHF | TGCAGTGCTAGAGATCGCAGGAGGGAGCCCCAGCATTTT
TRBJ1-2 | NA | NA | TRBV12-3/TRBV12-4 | CASSRQAGRAGGYTF | TGTGCCAGCTCACGCCAGGCCGGCCGGGCCGGTGGCTACACCTTC
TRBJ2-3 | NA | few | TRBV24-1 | CATSEGAADTQYF | TGTGCCACCAGTGAGGGGGCCGCAGATACGCAGTATTTT
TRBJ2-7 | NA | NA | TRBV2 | CASSEGWYGWPYEQYF | TGTGCCAGCAGTGAAGGATGGTATGGTTGGCCCTACGAGCAGTACTTC
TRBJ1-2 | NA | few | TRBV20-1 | CSARRDNYGYTF | TGCAGTGCTAGGCGGGACAATTATGGCTACACCTTC
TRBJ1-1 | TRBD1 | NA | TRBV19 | CASSIGQGVLGRRAFF | TGTGCCAGTAGTATAGGACAGGGGGTCCTCGGACGGAGAGCTTTCTTT
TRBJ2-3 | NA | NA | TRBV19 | CASRRWSVGDTQYF | TGTGCCAGCAGGAGATGGAGCGTGGGAGATACGCAGTATTTT
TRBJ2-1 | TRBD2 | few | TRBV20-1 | CSASGTSNVDEQFF | TGCAGTGCCAGCGGGACTAGCAATGTGGATGAGCAGTTCTTC
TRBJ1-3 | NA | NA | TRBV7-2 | CASSLAPRPGNTIYF | TGTGCCAGCAGCTTAGCCCCCCGTCCTGGAAACACCATATATTTT
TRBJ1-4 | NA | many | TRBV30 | CAWSGDGNEKLFF | TGTGCCTGGAGTGGGGACGGGAATGAAAAACTGTTTTTT
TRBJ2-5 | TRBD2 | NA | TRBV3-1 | CASSQDPGGGRETQYF | TGTGCCAGCAGCCAAGATCCGGGCGGGGGTAGGGAGACCCAGTACTTC
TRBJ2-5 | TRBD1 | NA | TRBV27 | CASSPGDRETQYF | TGTGCCAGCAGCCCCGGGGACAGAGAGACCCAGTACTTC
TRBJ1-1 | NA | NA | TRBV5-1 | CASSLTTTEAFF | TGCGCCAGCAGCCTGACCACCACTGAAGCTTTCTTT
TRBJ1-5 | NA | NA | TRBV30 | CAWSRPDQPQHF | TGTGCCTGGAGTCGACCGGATCAGCCCCAGCATTTT
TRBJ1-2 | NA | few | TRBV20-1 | CSAEPPYGYTF | TGCAGTGCTGAGCCACCCTATGGCTACACCTTC
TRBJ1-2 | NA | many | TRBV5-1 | CASSLGYSYGYTF | TGCGCCAGCAGCTTGGGGTACAGTTATGGCTACACCTTC
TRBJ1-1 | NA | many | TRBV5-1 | CASSLGGMANTEAFF | TGCGCCAGCAGCTTGGGAGGGATGGCGAACACTGAAGCTTTCTTT
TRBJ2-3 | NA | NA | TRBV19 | CASKGTHTNTQYF | TGTGCCAGTAAGGGGACCCACACGAATACGCAGTATTTT
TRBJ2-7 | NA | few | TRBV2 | CASLAGLRISEQYF | TGTGCCAGTTTGGCGGGGCTTCGTATCTCCGAGCAGTACTTC
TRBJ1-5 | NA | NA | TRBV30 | CAWSSGQFNQPQHF | TGTGCCTGGAGTTCCGGACAGTTCAATCAGCCCCAGCATTTT
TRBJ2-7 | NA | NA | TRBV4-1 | CASSPRGSIFNEQYF | TGCGCCAGCAGCCCGCGGGGATCGATCTTCAACGAGCAGTACTTC
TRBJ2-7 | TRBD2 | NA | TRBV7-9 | CTSSWGGATYEQYF | TGTACCAGCAGCTGGGGGGGAGCAACCTACGAGCAGTACTTC
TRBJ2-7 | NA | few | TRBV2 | CASSGAHYEQYF | TGTGCCAGCAGCGGGGCCCACTACGAGCAGTACTTC
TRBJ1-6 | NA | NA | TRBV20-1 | CSARESTRTYSPLHF | TGCAGTGCTAGAGAATCGACACGAACGTATTCACCCCTCCACTTT
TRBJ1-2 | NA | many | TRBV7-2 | CASSAQGLNYGYTF | TGTGCCAGCAGCGCCCAGGGGCTTAACTATGGCTACACCTTC
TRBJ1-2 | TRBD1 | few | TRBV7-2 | CASSRGQTILYGYTF | TGTGCCAGCAGCCGGGGACAGACGATCCTCTATGGCTACACCTTC